A single sample is the source of the 24 T cell receptor beta chains below, sequenced in a study of blood T cell repertoires in COVID-19. Here immunoSEQ multiplex PCR was the method, and the copy in TCRdb shows in-frame clones only, minus some. Of nearly 300,000 clones detected, about 91% appear once; the ten largest clones hold 5.5% to 7%. Material: peripheral blood. All receptors derive from a woman between 25 and 40 years old who had recovered from COVID-19.

The chain couples TRBV6-6 to TRBJ2-1; TRBD1 matches at 8 bases. V was clipped by 5 bases and J by 2 bases; unmatched bases: 5. This CDR3 contains 15 residues. Per germline, CDR1 MNHNY and CDR2 SVGAGI (reference sequence). CDR3 sequence: CASSVGQGPYNEQFF. The CDR3 DNA sequence: TGTGCCAGCAGTGTCGGACAGGGACCCTACAATGAGCAGTTCTTC.

The genes are TRBV5-1 and TRBJ2-5; 15 bases match TRBD2. The junction had 3 bases not matched to a gene; V was cut back by 5 bases and J by 4 bases. Per the germline V gene, CDR1 is SGHRS and CDR2 is YFSETQ. This CDR3 is built from 15 residues. CDR3 protein: CASSWGLAGGETQYF. For the CDR3, the DNA is TGCGCCAGCAGTTGGGGACTAGCGGGGGGAGAGACCCAGTACTTC.

The chain is built from TRBV19 and TRBJ2-5, with TRBD1 identical over 7 bases. Germline CDR1 and CDR2: LNHDA and SQIVND (reference sequence). CDR3 length: 13 residues. Germline trimming cut 5 bases from V and 5 bases from J; bases unmatched to any gene: 5. This CDR3 is CASSPQGVETQYF. The CDR3 nucleotides read TGTGCCAGTAGTCCCCAGGGGGTCGAGACCCAGTACTTC.

The chain joins TRBV5-1 to TRBJ2-3; 9 bases agree with TRBD2. The CDR3 spans 17 residues. The germline CDR1 and CDR2 sequences are SGHRS and YFSETQ. Trimming removed 0 bases from V and 2 bases from J; junction bases left unmatched: 7. CDR3 sequence (DNA): TGCGCCAGCAGCTTGGATGGGCCTAGCGGGGTCACAGATACGCAGTATTTT. Its protein is CASSLDGPSGVTDTQYF. Filled out from reference TRBV5-1 and TRBJ2-3, the complete variable domain reads KAGVTQTPRYLIKTRGQQVTLSCSPISGHRSVSWYQQTPGQGLQFLFEYFSETQRNKGNFPGRFSGRQFSNSRSEMNVSTLELGDSALYLCASSLDGPSGVTDTQYFGPGTRLTVL.

V usage is TRBV5-1 and J usage is TRBJ2-7; possible D gene TRBD1, 6 bases. Germline loops: CDR1 SGHRS, CDR2 YFSETQ. V lost 0 bases and J lost 2, with 9 bases in between. CDR3 size: 14 residues. In DNA form, the CDR3 reads TGCGCCAGCAGCTTGGACCCAGGGGCCTACGAGCAGTACTTC. Translating it yields CASSLDPGAYEQYF.

The chain employs TRBV20-1 and TRBJ2-5, with a possible D match to TRBD2 (5 bases). CDR1 is DFQATT, CDR2 SNEGSKA, per germline (reference sequence). The CDR3 runs to 13 residues. The V end lost 3 bases, the J end lost 6 bases, and 14 bases lay between the germline ends. The CDR3 spells CSASFLASQTQYF. In DNA, the CDR3 is TGCAGTGCTAGTTTTCTAGCTAGCCAGACCCAGTACTTC.

The chain links TRBV2 to TRBJ2-2, with 9 bases lining up with TRBD1. Germline values: CDR1 SNHLY, CDR2 FYNNEI. The trim removed 5 bases at V and 2 bases at J, leaving 3 bases unmatched. The CDR3 covers 15 residues. CDR3 in amino acids: CASSRTGANTGELFF. CDR3 in DNA: TGTGCCAGCAGTAGGACAGGGGCAAACACCGGGGAGCTGTTTTTT.

This clone was picked up one time. Other DNA sequences within the sample encode an identical CDR3. This chain uses TRBV18 with TRBJ1-2; 8 bases align to TRBD1. Per germline, CDR1 KGHSH and CDR2 LQKENI. The V gene end was trimmed by 2 bases and the J gene end by 4 bases; junction bases not matched to a gene: 3. The CDR3 loop spans 14 amino acids. Here the CDR3 reads CASSPDRGSYGYTF. CDR3 coding DNA: TGTGCCAGCTCACCAGACAGGGGCTCCTATGGCTACACCTTC. Full variable domain (remainder filled in from reference TRBV18 and TRBJ1-2): NAGVMQNPRHLVRRRGQEARLRCSPMKGHSHVYWYRQLPEEGLKFMVYLQKENIIDESGMPKERFSAEFPKEGPSILRIQQVVRGDSAAYFCASSPDRGSYGYTFGSGTRLTVV.

The chain is built from TRBV24-1 and TRBJ2-1, with 9 bases that match TRBD2. The CDR3 covers 16 residues. With V trimmed by 7 bases and J by 0 bases, 6 bases remained unmatched. CDR1 KGHDR and CDR2 SFDVKD come from the germline V gene. CDR3 nucleotides: TGTGCCACCAGCCGACTAGCGGCGGACTCCTACAATGAGCAGTTCTTC. This sequence encodes CATSRLAADSYNEQFF.

V usage is TRBV4-1 and J usage is TRBJ2-3; tentatively, D is TRBD1 (5 bases). This CDR3 spans 15 amino acids. Per germline, CDR1 MGHRA and CDR2 YSYEKL. V lost 0 bases, J lost 4 bases, and 11 bases lay in between. The CDR3 DNA follows: TGCGCCAGCAGCCAAGATCAGGGATCCTCAGATACGCAGTATTTT. The encoded protein is CASSQDQGSSDTQYF.

The chain is built from TRBV4-3 and TRBJ2-3; D perhaps matches TRBD1 (6 bases). This CDR3 contains 17 residues. CDR1 and CDR2 (germline): LGHNA, YSLEER. Between the trimmed V and J ends, which lost 3 bases and 0 bases, there was a span of 16 bases. The CDR3 nucleotides read TGCGCCAGCAGCCAGAGTTATAGCAGGGGAAGCACAGATACGCAGTATTTT. It yields the protein CASSQSYSRGSTDTQYF.

This sequence joins TRBV7-9 and TRBJ1-1; 7 bases map to TRBD1. The CDR3 extends over 13 amino acids. Germline CDR1 SEHNR, CDR2 FQNEAQ (reference sequence). V lost 10 bases to trimming and J lost 12 bases; unmatched junction nucleotides: 17. This CDR3 is CAISREQGVRSFF. CDR3 coding DNA: TGTGCCATTTCTCGGGAGCAGGGGGTAAGATCTTTCTTT.

V gene TRBV7-9 combines with J gene TRBJ2-3, with TRBD1 matching 7 bases. CDR1 and CDR2 (germline): SEHNR, FQNEAQ (reference sequence). The CDR3 totals 14 residues. V dropped 5 bases and J dropped 3; count of bases not matched to a gene: 5. The CDR3 region is CASSIRQGTDTQYF. The CDR3 DNA is TGTGCCAGCAGCATCAGACAGGGAACAGATACGCAGTATTTT.

CDR3 in DNA: TGTGCCTGGAGTCCGGCGACAGATTTGGGTACGCAGTATTTT. It encodes CAWSPATDLGTQYF. This chain connects TRBV30 to TRBJ2-3; D is perhaps TRBD1 (5 bases). The CDR3 is 14 residues long. Deletions cut 2 bases from V and 8 bases from J, with 17 bases between. Germline V CDR1 and CDR2: GTSNPN, SVGIG (reference sequence).

V usage is TRBV18 and J usage is TRBJ1-2, with TRBD1 identical over 8 bases. The germline gives CDR1 KGHSH, CDR2 LQKENI. V shed 3 bases, J shed 1 base, and the junction held 4 bases outside the gene matches. This CDR3 is 15 amino acids long. This CDR3 is CASSPRQGHNYGYTF. CDR3 bases: TGTGCCAGCTCACCTAGACAGGGGCATAACTATGGCTACACCTTC.

The chain is built from TRBV15 and TRBJ2-1; D is perhaps TRBD2 (6 bases). V shed 3 bases and J shed 8 bases, with 20 bases lying between them. This CDR3 is built from 16 residues. Germline V CDR1 and CDR2: LNHNV, YYDKDF (reference sequence). The CDR3 coding sequence is TGTGCCACCAGCAGCGTGCCGACTAGGGCACTCCATGAGCAGTTCTTC. This encodes CATSSVPTRALHEQFF.

The CDR3 sequence: CASSTGQSQETQYF. DNA of the CDR3: TGTGCCAGCAGCACGGGACAGTCACAAGAGACCCAGTACTTC. The V and J genes are TRBV28 and TRBJ2-5, with 7 bases fitting TRBD1. The CDR3 loop spans 14 amino acids. CDR1 and CDR2 (germline): MDHEN, SYDVKM. J gave up 2 bases and V 6 bases, and 6 bases lay outside the gene matches.

V is TRBV24-1 and J is TRBJ1-3; D not resolved. CDR3 length equals 14 residues. The germline V and J ends were trimmed by 2 bases and 1 base, with 5 bases remaining between them. Germline V gene data show CDR1 as KGHDR and CDR2 as SFDVKD. The CDR3 region is CATSDSRSGNTIYF. The CDR3 DNA sequence: TGTGCCACCAGTGATTCCCGGTCTGGAAACACCATATATTTT.

The chain uses TRBV30 and TRBJ1-6, with TRBD1 matching over 7 bases. CDR3 size: 13 residues. CDR1 and CDR2 from the germline V gene are GTSNPN and SVGIG (reference sequence). Losses at the gene ends were 6 bases for V and 4 bases for J; bases not matched to a gene: 3. CDR3 coding DNA: TGTGCCTGTCGGGACAGTTATAATTCACCCCTCCACTTT. Protein sequence: CACRDSYNSPLHF.

The chain has TRBV6-5 and TRBJ2-1; 7 bases map to TRBD1. V lost 6 bases and J lost 2; bases outside the gene matches: 7. The CDR3 is made up of 15 amino acids. Germline-derived CDR1 and CDR2 are MNHEY and SVGAGI. The CDR3: CASSITGTAYNEQFF. DNA of the CDR3: TGTGCCAGCAGCATAACCGGGACAGCCTACAATGAGCAGTTCTTC.

The gene calls are TRBV15 and TRBJ1-3, with D perhaps matching TRBD1 (5 bases). Per the germline V gene, CDR1 is LNHNV and CDR2 is YYDKDF (reference sequence). This CDR3 is built from 14 residues. Trimming removed 8 bases at V and 4 bases at J, with 15 bases between. Written as DNA, the CDR3 is TGTGCCACCTCAGGGACTGTTATAGGAAACACCATATATTTT. Protein: CATSGTVIGNTIYF.

V gene TRBV2 combines with J gene TRBJ2-3, with 12 bases aligning to TRBD2. This CDR3 contains 14 residues. CDR1 and CDR2 (germline): SNHLY, FYNNEI. Germline trimming cut 6 bases from V and 3 bases from J; bases unmatched to any gene: 1. The CDR3 region is CASRLAGGTDTQYF. CDR3 sequence (DNA): TGTGCCAGCAGGCTAGCGGGGGGGACAGATACGCAGTATTTT.

This clone was recorded a few times. V and J are TRBV3-1 (or the pseudogene TRBV3-2) and TRBJ1-1; 10 nucleotides match TRBD1. J gave up 4 bases and V 1 base, and 12 bases lay outside the gene matches. Germline V lookup: CDR1 LGHDT, CDR2 YNNKEL (reference sequence). CDR3 length: 18 amino acids. In DNA, the CDR3 is TGTGCCAGCAGCCAAGCGGACAGGGGGAGTAGGGGGGGCACTGAAGCTTTCTTT. Translated, it gives CASSQADRGSRGGTEAFF.

The chain has TRBV3-1 (or the pseudogene TRBV3-2) and TRBJ2-2; a weak D match, TRBD1 (6 bases). V was pared by 0 bases and J by 0 bases, with 8 bases between. The CDR3 spans 16 residues. Germline V CDR1 and CDR2: LGHDT, YNNKEL (reference sequence). The CDR3 reads CASSQEDSTNTGELFF. The CDR3, as DNA: TGTGCCAGCAGCCAAGAGGACAGCACGAACACCGGGGAGCTGTTTTTT.